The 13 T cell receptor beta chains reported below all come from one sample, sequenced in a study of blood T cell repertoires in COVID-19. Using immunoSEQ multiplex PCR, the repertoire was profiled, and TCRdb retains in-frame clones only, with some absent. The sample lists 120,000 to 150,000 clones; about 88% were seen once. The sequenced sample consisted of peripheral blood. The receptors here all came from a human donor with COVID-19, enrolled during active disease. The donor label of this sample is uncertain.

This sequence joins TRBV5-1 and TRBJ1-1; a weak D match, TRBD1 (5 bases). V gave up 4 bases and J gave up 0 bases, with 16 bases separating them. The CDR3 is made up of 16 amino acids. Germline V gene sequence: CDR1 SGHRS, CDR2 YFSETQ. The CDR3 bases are TGCGCCAGCAGCCCGGCGGTTAGCAGGGTGAACACTGAAGCTTTCTTT. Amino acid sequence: CASSPAVSRVNTEAFF.

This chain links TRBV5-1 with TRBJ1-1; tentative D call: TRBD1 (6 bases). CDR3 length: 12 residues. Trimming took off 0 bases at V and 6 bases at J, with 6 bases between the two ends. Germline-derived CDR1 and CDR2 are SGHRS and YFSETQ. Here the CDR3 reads CASSLGQAEAFF. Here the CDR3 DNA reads TGCGCCAGCAGCTTGGGACAGGCTGAAGCTTTCTTT.

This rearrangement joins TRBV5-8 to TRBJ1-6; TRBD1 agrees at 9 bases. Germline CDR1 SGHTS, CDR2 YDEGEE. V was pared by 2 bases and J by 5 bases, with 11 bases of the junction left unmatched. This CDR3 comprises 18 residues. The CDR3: CASSFRTGGAPDNSPLHF. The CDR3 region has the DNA TGTGCCAGCAGCTTCCGCACAGGGGGCGCCCCGGATAATTCACCCCTCCACTTT.

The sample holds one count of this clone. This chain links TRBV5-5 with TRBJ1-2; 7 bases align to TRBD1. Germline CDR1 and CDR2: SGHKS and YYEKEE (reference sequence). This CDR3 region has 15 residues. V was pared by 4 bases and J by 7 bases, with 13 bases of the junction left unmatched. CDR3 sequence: CASSRDSSVSGGYTF. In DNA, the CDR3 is TGTGCCAGCAGCCGGGACAGTTCCGTATCAGGTGGCTACACCTTC.

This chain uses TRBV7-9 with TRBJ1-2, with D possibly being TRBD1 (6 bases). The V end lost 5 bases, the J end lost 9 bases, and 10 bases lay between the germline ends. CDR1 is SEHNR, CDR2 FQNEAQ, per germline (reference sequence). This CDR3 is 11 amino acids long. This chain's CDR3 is CASSLTGSYTF. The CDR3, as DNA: TGTGCCAGCAGCCTGACAGGCAGCTACACCTTC.

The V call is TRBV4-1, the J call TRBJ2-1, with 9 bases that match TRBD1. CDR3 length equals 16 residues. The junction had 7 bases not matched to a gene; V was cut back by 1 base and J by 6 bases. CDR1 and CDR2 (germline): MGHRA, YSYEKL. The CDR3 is CASSQAGTGSVNEQFF. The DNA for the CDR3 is TGCGCCAGCAGCCAAGCCGGGACAGGGTCGGTCAATGAGCAGTTCTTC.

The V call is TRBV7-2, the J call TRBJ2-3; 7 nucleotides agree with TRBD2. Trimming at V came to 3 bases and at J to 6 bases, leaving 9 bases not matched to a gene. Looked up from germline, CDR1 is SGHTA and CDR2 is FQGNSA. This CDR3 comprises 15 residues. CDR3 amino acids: CASSFGRTGRDTQYF. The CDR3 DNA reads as TGTGCCAGCAGCTTCGGGAGGACGGGAAGGGATACGCAGTATTTT.

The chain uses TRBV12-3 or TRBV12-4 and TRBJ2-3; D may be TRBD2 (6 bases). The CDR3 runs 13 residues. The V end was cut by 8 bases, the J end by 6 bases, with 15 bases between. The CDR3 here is CASGGTATDTQYF. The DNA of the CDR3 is TGTGCCAGCGGAGGGACCGCTACGGATACGCAGTATTTT.

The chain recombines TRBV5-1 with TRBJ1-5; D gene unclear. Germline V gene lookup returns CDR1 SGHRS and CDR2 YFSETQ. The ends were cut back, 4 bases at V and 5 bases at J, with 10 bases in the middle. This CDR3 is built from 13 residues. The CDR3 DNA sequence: TGCGCCAGCAGCCCCCAGGTGGATCAGCCCCAGCATTTT. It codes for CASSPQVDQPQHF. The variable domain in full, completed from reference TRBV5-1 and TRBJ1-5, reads KAGVTQTPRYLIKTRGQQVTLSCSPISGHRSVSWYQQTPGQGLQFLFEYFSETQRNKGNFPGRFSGRQFSNSRSEMNVSTLELGDSALYLCASSPQVDQPQHFGDGTRLSIL.

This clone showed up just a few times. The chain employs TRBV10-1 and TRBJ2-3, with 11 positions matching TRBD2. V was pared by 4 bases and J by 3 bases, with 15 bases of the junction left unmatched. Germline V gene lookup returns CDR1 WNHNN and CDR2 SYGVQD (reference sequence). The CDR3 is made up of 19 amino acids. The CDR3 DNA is TGCGCCAGCAGTGTCAGGGGGCGCCATAGCGGGGGGGCGACAGATACGCAGTATTTT. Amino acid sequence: CASSVRGRHSGGATDTQYF.

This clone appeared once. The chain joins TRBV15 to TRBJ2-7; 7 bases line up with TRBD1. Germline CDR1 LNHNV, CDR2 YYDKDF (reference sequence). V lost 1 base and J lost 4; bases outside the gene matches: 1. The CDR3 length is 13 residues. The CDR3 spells CATSRGTGYEQYF. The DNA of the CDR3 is TGTGCCACCAGCAGAGGGACAGGTTACGAGCAGTACTTC.

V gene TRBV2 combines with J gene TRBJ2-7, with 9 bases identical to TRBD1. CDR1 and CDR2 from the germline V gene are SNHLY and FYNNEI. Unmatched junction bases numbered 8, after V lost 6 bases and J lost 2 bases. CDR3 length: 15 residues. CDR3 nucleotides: TGTGCCAGCAGCACTTACAGGGGGCCCCCCTACGAGCAGTACTTC. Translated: CASSTYRGPPYEQYF.

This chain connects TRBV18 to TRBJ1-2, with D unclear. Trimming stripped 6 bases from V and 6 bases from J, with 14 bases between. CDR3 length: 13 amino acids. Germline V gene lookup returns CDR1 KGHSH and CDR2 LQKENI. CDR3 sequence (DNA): TGTGCCAGCTCCCCCGGGAGCCTCGATGGCTACACCTTC. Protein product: CASSPGSLDGYTF.